A selection of T cell receptor beta chains follows, all from one sample in a study of blood T cell repertoires in COVID-19. Method: immunoSEQ multiplex PCR; TCRdb's copy keeps in-frame clones and lacks some. Here the sample spans about 160,000 clones, over 80% being singletons. The source material was peripheral blood. These receptors originate from a man between 65 and 79 years old who had recovered from COVID-19. Both conserved end residues are part of each CDR3. The order of the fields is clone size, J gene, D gene, V gene, CDR3 protein, CDR3 DNA. A D gene is named only where the DNA matches it firmly. Clone size is stated in some rows and not others, as once, few, many or a class when expanded.

clone_size: NA
j_call: TRBJ2-3
d_call: NA
v_call: TRBV25-1
cdr3_aa: CASSADRPDTQYF
cdr3_nt: TGTGCCAGCAGTGCGGACAGACCAGATACGCAGTATTTT

clone_size: NA
j_call: TRBJ1-6
d_call: NA
v_call: TRBV5-1
cdr3_aa: CASSLGFGDRNSPLHF
cdr3_nt: TGCGCCAGCAGCTTGGGGTTCGGAGACAGAAATTCACCCCTCCACTTT

clone_size: NA
j_call: TRBJ1-1
d_call: TRBD1
v_call: TRBV27
cdr3_aa: CASSLEGALTEAFF
cdr3_nt: TGTGCCAGCAGTTTAGAGGGGGCGCTTACTGAAGCTTTCTTT

clone_size: NA
j_call: TRBJ2-7
d_call: NA
v_call: TRBV20-1
cdr3_aa: CSASGGFNHFVYEQYF
cdr3_nt: TGCAGTGCTAGTGGCGGATTTAATCACTTCGTCTACGAGCAGTACTTC

clone_size: NA
j_call: TRBJ2-5
d_call: TRBD2
v_call: TRBV24-1
cdr3_aa: CATSDSGEGDGTQYF
cdr3_nt: TGTGCCACCAGTGACTCGGGGGAGGGAGATGGGACCCAGTACTTC

clone_size: NA
j_call: TRBJ2-7
d_call: TRBD2
v_call: TRBV7-9
cdr3_aa: CASSTSGEGEQYF
cdr3_nt: TGTGCCAGCAGCACTAGCGGGGAAGGCGAGCAGTACTTC

clone_size: once
j_call: TRBJ1-3
d_call: TRBD1
v_call: TRBV6-5
cdr3_aa: CASSYSNQGAGNTIYF
cdr3_nt: TGTGCCAGCAGTTATTCGAACCAGGGGGCTGGAAACACCATATATTTT

clone_size: NA
j_call: TRBJ1-1
d_call: TRBD1
v_call: TRBV30
cdr3_aa: CAWSGTGIIAFF
cdr3_nt: TGTGCCTGGAGTGGGACAGGGATCATAGCTTTCTTT

clone_size: NA
j_call: TRBJ1-1
d_call: NA
v_call: TRBV27
cdr3_aa: CASSSSGGRGTEAFF
cdr3_nt: TGTGCCAGCAGTTCCTCCGGCGGGAGGGGCACTGAAGCTTTCTTT

clone_size: NA
j_call: TRBJ1-1
d_call: NA
v_call: TRBV5-4
cdr3_aa: CASSREGARTEAFF
cdr3_nt: TGTGCCAGCAGCCGAGAAGGGGCGAGGACTGAAGCTTTCTTT

clone_size: NA
j_call: TRBJ2-1
d_call: TRBD1
v_call: TRBV4-1
cdr3_aa: CASSHGTASSYNEQFF
cdr3_nt: TGCGCCAGCAGCCACGGGACAGCGAGCTCCTACAATGAGCAGTTCTTC

clone_size: NA
j_call: TRBJ2-7
d_call: TRBD2
v_call: TRBV5-4
cdr3_aa: CASSLAGASYEQYF
cdr3_nt: TGTGCCAGCAGCTTAGCGGGAGCCTCCTACGAGCAGTACTTC

clone_size: few
j_call: TRBJ1-2
d_call: NA
v_call: TRBV11-2
cdr3_aa: CASSSPTGGGYTF
cdr3_nt: TGTGCCAGCAGCTCGCCGACAGGTGGCGGCTACACCTTC

clone_size: once
j_call: TRBJ2-7
d_call: NA
v_call: TRBV30
cdr3_aa: CAWSSSGTPLDEQYF
cdr3_nt: TGTGCCTGGAGTAGTTCCGGGACACCTCTGGACGAGCAGTACTTC

clone_size: NA
j_call: TRBJ2-3
d_call: NA
v_call: TRBV3-1/TRBV3-2
cdr3_aa: CASSQETASSFTDTQYF
cdr3_nt: TGTGCCAGCAGCCAAGAAACGGCTAGCAGCTTCACAGATACGCAGTATTTT

clone_size: NA
j_call: TRBJ2-5
d_call: NA
v_call: TRBV4-1
cdr3_aa: CASSQASGGQETQYF
cdr3_nt: TGCGCCAGCAGCCAAGCGAGCGGAGGCCAAGAGACCCAGTACTTC

clone_size: NA
j_call: TRBJ2-7
d_call: NA
v_call: TRBV6-1
cdr3_aa: CASSEQGPSYEQYF
cdr3_nt: TGTGCCAGCAGTGAACAGGGCCCCTCCTACGAGCAGTACTTC

clone_size: NA
j_call: TRBJ2-1
d_call: TRBD2
v_call: TRBV10-1
cdr3_aa: CASSIAGYNEQFF
cdr3_nt: TGCGCCAGCAGTATAGCGGGGTACAATGAGCAGTTCTTC

clone_size: NA
j_call: TRBJ1-1
d_call: TRBD1
v_call: TRBV18
cdr3_aa: CASSPPTGGMNTEAFF
cdr3_nt: TGTGCCAGCTCACCACCGACAGGGGGCATGAACACTGAAGCTTTCTTT

clone_size: NA
j_call: TRBJ2-2
d_call: NA
v_call: TRBV2
cdr3_aa: CASSENRNTGELFF
cdr3_nt: TGTGCCAGCAGTGAAAATCGGAACACCGGGGAGCTGTTTTTT

clone_size: NA
j_call: TRBJ2-3
d_call: NA
v_call: TRBV6-2/TRBV6-3
cdr3_aa: CASSLQGADTQYF
cdr3_nt: TGTGCCAGCAGTCTACAGGGCGCAGATACGCAGTATTTT

clone_size: NA
j_call: TRBJ2-1
d_call: TRBD2
v_call: TRBV24-1
cdr3_aa: CATSDSSGRADSYNEQFF
cdr3_nt: TGTGCCACCAGTGATTCCAGCGGGAGGGCCGACTCCTACAATGAGCAGTTCTTC

clone_size: few
j_call: TRBJ2-2
d_call: TRBD2
v_call: TRBV19
cdr3_aa: CASRRESSNTGELFF
cdr3_nt: TGTGCCAGTAGGCGGGAGTCCTCGAACACCGGGGAGCTGTTTTTT

clone_size: NA
j_call: TRBJ1-1
d_call: NA
v_call: TRBV25-1
cdr3_aa: CASDEGGAVAEAFF
cdr3_nt: TGTGCCAGCGACGAAGGGGGAGCGGTAGCTGAAGCTTTCTTT

clone_size: NA
j_call: TRBJ2-7
d_call: TRBD2
v_call: TRBV7-2
cdr3_aa: CASSPGLGRYEQYF
cdr3_nt: TGTGCCAGCAGCCCAGGACTAGGTCGCTACGAGCAGTACTTC

clone_size: NA
j_call: TRBJ1-6
d_call: TRBD1
v_call: TRBV2
cdr3_aa: CASSEYSTGNNSPLHF
cdr3_nt: TGTGCCAGCAGCGAATACTCGACAGGGAATAATTCACCCCTCCACTTT

clone_size: NA
j_call: TRBJ1-5
d_call: NA
v_call: TRBV14
cdr3_aa: CASSQGGFGQPQHF
cdr3_nt: TGTGCCAGCAGCCAAGGAGGGTTTGGCCAGCCCCAGCATTTT

clone_size: once
j_call: TRBJ1-6
d_call: NA
v_call: TRBV7-2
cdr3_aa: CASSSRGGGSPLHF
cdr3_nt: TGTGCCAGCAGCTCCAGGGGCGGTGGATCACCCCTCCACTTT

clone_size: NA
j_call: TRBJ2-7
d_call: NA
v_call: TRBV7-2
cdr3_aa: CASSLAGGPSEQYF
cdr3_nt: TGTGCCAGCAGCTTAGCCGGGGGACCTTCCGAGCAGTACTTC

clone_size: NA
j_call: TRBJ2-5
d_call: TRBD1
v_call: TRBV10-3
cdr3_aa: CAISGTGKGVTQYF
cdr3_nt: TGTGCCATCAGTGGGACAGGGAAGGGGGTGACCCAGTACTTC

clone_size: NA
j_call: TRBJ2-1
d_call: TRBD2
v_call: TRBV2
cdr3_aa: CASPKGTSESNEQFF
cdr3_nt: TGTGCCAGCCCTAAAGGGACTAGCGAGAGCAATGAGCAGTTCTTC

clone_size: NA
j_call: TRBJ1-4
d_call: NA
v_call: TRBV27
cdr3_aa: CASRYAGEAEKLFF
cdr3_nt: TGTGCCAGCAGATATGCGGGGGAGGCTGAAAAACTGTTTTTT

clone_size: NA
j_call: TRBJ1-1
d_call: NA
v_call: TRBV19
cdr3_aa: CASSIRGRQAGTEAFF
cdr3_nt: TGTGCCAGTAGTATAAGGGGGAGACAGGCAGGCACTGAAGCTTTCTTT

clone_size: once
j_call: TRBJ2-5
d_call: TRBD1
v_call: TRBV5-1
cdr3_aa: CASSQTGGGGETQYF
cdr3_nt: TGCGCCAGCAGCCAAACAGGGGGCGGAGGGGAGACCCAGTACTTC

clone_size: NA
j_call: TRBJ2-2
d_call: TRBD1
v_call: TRBV19
cdr3_aa: CASSNRGRYEDTGELFF
cdr3_nt: TGTGCCAGCTCCAACAGGGGGCGATACGAGGACACCGGGGAGCTGTTTTTT

clone_size: NA
j_call: TRBJ2-2
d_call: NA
v_call: TRBV5-1
cdr3_aa: CASSSNADSLNTGELFF
cdr3_nt: TGCGCCAGCAGCTCCAACGCCGACAGTCTGAACACCGGGGAGCTGTTTTTT